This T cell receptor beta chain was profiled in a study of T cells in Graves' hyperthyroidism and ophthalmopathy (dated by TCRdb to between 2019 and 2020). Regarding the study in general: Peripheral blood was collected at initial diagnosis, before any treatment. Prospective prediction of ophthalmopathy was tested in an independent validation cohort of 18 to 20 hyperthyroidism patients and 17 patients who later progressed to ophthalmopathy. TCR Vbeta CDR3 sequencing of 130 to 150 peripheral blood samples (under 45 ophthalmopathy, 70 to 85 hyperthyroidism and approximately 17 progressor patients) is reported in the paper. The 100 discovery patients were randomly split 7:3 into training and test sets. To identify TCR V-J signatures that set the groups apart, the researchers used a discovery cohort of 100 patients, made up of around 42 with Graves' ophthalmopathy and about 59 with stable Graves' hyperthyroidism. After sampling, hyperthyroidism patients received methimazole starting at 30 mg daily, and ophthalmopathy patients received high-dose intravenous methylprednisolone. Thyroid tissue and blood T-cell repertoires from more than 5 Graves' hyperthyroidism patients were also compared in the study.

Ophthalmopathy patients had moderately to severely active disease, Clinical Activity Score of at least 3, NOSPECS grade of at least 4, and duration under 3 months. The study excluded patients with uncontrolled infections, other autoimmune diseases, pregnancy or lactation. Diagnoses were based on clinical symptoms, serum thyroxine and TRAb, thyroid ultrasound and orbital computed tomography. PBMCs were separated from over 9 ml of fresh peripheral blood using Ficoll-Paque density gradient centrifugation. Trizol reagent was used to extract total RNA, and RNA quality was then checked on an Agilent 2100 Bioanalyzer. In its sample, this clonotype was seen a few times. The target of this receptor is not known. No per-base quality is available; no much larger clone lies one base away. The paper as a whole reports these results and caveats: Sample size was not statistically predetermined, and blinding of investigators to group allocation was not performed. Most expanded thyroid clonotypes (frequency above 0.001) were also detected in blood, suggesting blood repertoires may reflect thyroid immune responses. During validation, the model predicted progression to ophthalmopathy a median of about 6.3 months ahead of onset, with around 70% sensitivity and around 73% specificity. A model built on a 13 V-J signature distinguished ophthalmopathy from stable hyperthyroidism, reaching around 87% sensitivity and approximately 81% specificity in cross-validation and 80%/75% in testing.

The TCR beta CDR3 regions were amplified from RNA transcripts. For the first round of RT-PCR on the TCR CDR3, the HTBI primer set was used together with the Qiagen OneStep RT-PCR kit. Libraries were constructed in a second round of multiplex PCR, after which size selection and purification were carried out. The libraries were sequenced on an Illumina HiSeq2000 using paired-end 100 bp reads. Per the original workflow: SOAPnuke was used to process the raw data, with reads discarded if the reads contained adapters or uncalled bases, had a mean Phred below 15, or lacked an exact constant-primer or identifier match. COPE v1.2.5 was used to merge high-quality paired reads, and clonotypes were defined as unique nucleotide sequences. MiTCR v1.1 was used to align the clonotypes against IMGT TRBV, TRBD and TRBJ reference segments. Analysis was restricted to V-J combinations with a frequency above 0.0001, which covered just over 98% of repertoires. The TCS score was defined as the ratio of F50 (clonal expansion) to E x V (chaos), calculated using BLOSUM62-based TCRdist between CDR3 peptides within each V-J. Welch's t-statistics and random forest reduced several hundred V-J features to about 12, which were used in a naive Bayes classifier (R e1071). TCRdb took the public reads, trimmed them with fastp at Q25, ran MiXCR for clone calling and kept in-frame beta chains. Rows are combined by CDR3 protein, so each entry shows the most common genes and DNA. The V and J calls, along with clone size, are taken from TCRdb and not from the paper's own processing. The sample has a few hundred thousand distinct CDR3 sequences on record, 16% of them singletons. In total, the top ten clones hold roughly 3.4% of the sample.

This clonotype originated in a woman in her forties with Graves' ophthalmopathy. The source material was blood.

The CDR3 protein is CASSYGQAFSYEQYF. In nucleotide form, the sequence is TGTGCCAGCAGTTACGGACAGGCGTTCTCCTACGAGCAGTACTTC. The chain joins TRBV6-6 to TRBJ2-7, with 7 bases in between that match TRBD1. Reading from cysteine to phenylalanine, the CDR3 counts 15 amino acids. Only the CDR3 DNA is retained, 45 bases long and in frame from the first base. From the germline V gene (reference sequence), CDR1 is MNHNY and CDR2 is SVGAGI. V is pruned by 2 bases and J by 0 bases, leaving 4 bases of the junction without a gene match.